The clone carrying this T cell receptor (beta chain) came up once. V was pared by 7 bases and J by 0 bases, with 18 bases between. Germline loops: CDR1 LNHDA, CDR2 SQIVND (reference sequence). The CDR3 is 16 residues long. Here immunoSEQ multiplex PCR was the method, and the copy in TCRdb shows in-frame clones only, minus some. This table holds 100,000 to 150,000 clones, 86% found once. This entry belongs to a study of blood T cell repertoires in COVID-19. This receptor was identified in a woman aged 50 to 60 who had recovered from COVID-19. Sequences were obtained from PBMCs or T cells enriched from blood (not recorded which). The genes are TRBV19 and TRBJ1-1; D is possibly TRBD1 (6 bases). The CDR3 sequence: CASISTGGRMNTEAFF. Here the CDR3 DNA reads TGTGCCAGTATATCGACGGGGGGGCGGATGAACACTGAAGCTTTCTTT.